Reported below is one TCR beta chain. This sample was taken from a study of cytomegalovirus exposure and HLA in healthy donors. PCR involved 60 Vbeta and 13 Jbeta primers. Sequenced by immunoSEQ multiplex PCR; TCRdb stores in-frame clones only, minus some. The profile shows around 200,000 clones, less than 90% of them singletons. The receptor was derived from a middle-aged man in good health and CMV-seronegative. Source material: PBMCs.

The CDR3 DNA sequence: TGTGCCAGCAGCTCCGTAGGAGGAGCGGCTGGAAACACCATATATTTT. This gives the protein CASSSVGGAAGNTIYF. The chain couples TRBV7-2 to TRBJ1-3; D unresolved. Germline loops: CDR1 SGHTA, CDR2 FQGNSA. Trimming pared 4 bases from V and 2 bases from J, leaving 15 bases between. The length of the CDR3 is 16 residues.